A single sample gave rise to the 6 T cell receptor beta chains below, sequenced in a study of T cells in localized non-small cell lung cancer. Measured with immunoSEQ multiplex PCR; TCRdb has only the in-frame clones, and not every one. The table lists approximately 100,000 clones, roughly 93% of them singletons, with approximately 4% in the top ten. Specimen: PBMCs, collected before any cancer treatment. The receptor set was obtained from a woman aged 40 to 75 with stage II squamous cell lung carcinoma.

The V gene is TRBV12-5, the J gene TRBJ2-3; 8 bases line up with TRBD2. CDR1 and CDR2 from the germline V gene are LGHNT and FRNRAP. V lost 7 bases to trimming and J lost 1 base; unmatched junction nucleotides: 4. The CDR3 totals 14 residues. The CDR3 is CASAAREGTDTQYF. The CDR3 DNA is TGTGCTAGTGCCGCGCGGGAGGGCACAGATACGCAGTATTTT.

This chain joins TRBV19 and TRBJ2-1; 7 bases map to TRBD2. Trimming removed 5 bases from V and 2 bases from J; junction bases left unmatched: 3. The CDR3 length is 14 residues. Germline V gives CDR1 LNHDA, CDR2 SQIVND (reference sequence). CDR3 bases: TGTGCCAGTAGTGGACTAGAAACCTACAATGAGCAGTTCTTC. Its protein product is CASSGLETYNEQFF.

This clone was picked up a small number of times. J is TRBJ1-5 and V is TRBV27; D may be TRBD1 (5 bases). CDR1 and CDR2 from the germline V gene are MNHEY and SMNVEV (reference sequence). CDR3 size: 19 residues. The ends were cut back, 2 bases at V and 0 bases at J, with 20 bases in the middle. The CDR3, as DNA: TGTGCCAGCAGTTTAACGGTTCCGGGGCCTGGGTATAGCAATCAGCCCCAGCATTTT. This codes for CASSLTVPGPGYSNQPQHF.

Comment on this clone: An end of the junction does not agree with germline; a read error may underlie this. The genes are TRBV28 and TRBJ1-5; D remains ambiguous. Germline lookup yields CDR1 MDHEN and CDR2 SYDVKM. The CDR3 is made up of 15 amino acids. The CDR3 loop is CASTLFGSGNQPQHF. Written as DNA, the CDR3 is TGTGCCAGCACTTTATTCGGCTCCGGCAATCAGCCCCAGCATTTT.

The chain employs TRBV5-4 and TRBJ2-2, with no clear D. This CDR3 spans 16 amino acids. Germline lookup yields CDR1 SGHNT and CDR2 YYREEE (reference sequence). V gave up 3 bases and J gave up 0 bases, with 12 bases separating them. CDR3 nucleotides: TGTGCCAGCAGCTCGAAATCTGGGGCGAACACCGGGGAGCTGTTTTTT. It is translated as CASSSKSGANTGELFF.

The V call is TRBV6-1, the J call TRBJ2-3, with D unresolved. Per the germline V gene, CDR1 is MNHNS and CDR2 is SASEGT. Trimming took 4 bases from V and 2 from J, leaving 19 bases between them. The CDR3 is 17 amino acids. The CDR3 reads CASSAGFMADPTDTQYF. The DNA of the CDR3 is TGTGCCAGCAGTGCTGGCTTCATGGCAGACCCCACAGATACGCAGTATTTT.